This T cell receptor (beta chain) comes out of a study of control samples from healthy donors and cancer patients. Profiled with immunoSEQ multiplex PCR; TCRdb holds only in-frame clones, not every one. The table shows approximately 86,000 clones, with about 89% occurring only once. The sample holds a few counts of this clone. Trimming left V 3 bases short and J 6 bases short, with 9 bases between. This CDR3 comprises 13 residues. Looked up from germline, CDR1 is SGDLS and CDR2 is YYNGEE. What was sequenced was blood. The receptor comes from a man aged 25-40 years in good health. The rearrangement uses TRBV9 and TRBJ1-4; TRBD1 is a possible D gene (5 bases). The CDR3 loop reads CASSGGGDEKLFF. In DNA, the CDR3 is TGTGCCAGCAGCGGGGGAGGGGATGAAAAACTGTTTTTT.